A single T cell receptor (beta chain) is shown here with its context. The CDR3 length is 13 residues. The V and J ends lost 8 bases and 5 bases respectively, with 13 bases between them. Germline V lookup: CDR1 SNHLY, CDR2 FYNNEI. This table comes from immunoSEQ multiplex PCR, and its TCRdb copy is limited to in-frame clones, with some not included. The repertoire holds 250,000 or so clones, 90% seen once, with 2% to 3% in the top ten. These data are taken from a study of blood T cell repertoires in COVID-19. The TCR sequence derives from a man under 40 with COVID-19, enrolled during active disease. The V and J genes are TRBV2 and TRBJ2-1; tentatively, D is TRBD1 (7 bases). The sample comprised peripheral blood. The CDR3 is CASDREAHNEQFF. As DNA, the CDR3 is TGTGCCAGCGACAGGGAGGCCCACAATGAGCAGTTCTTC.